Listed below are T cell receptor beta chains from one sample, sequenced in a study of shared clonotypes between healthy human individuals. Profiling relied on immunoSEQ multiplex PCR, and the TCRdb table lists in-frame clones only, not all of them. Of about 2 million clones listed, 85% to 95% are singletons. Input material: naive CD8+ T cells sorted from blood. These receptor sequences come from a man aged 18 to 29 in good health. The CDR3 runs from the conserved cysteine through the conserved F or W. The D gene is left open where the match is weak. The size of a clone is reported for some rows only, either as once, few or many, or as a class for expanded clones.

TRBV11-2	11	TRBJ2-1	.	.	TGTGCCAGCAGCTTAGAGGGGGACCAGTTCTTC	CASSLEGDQFF
TRBV30	15	TRBJ2-5	TRBD1	.	TGTGCCTGGAGTGTCAAACAGGGGTCCTCACAGACCCAGTACTTC	CAWSVKQGSSQTQYF
TRBV27	13	TRBJ2-3	.	.	TGTGCCAGCACGGGGAGGAGCACAGATACGCAGTATTTT	CASTGRSTDTQYF
TRBV28	13	TRBJ2-7	.	.	TGTGCCAGCAGCCCCCCCCTGAACTACGAGCAGTACTTC	CASSPPLNYEQYF
TRBV6-1	16	TRBJ1-5	.	.	TGTGCCAGCAGTGAAGTGGGGAGGGAGAGCAATCAGCCCCAGCATTTT	CASSEVGRESNQPQHF
TRBV4-3	15	TRBJ1-4	.	.	TGCGCCAGCAGCCAAGATAAGGACTTTAATGAAAAACTGTTTTTT	CASSQDKDFNEKLFF
TRBV4-3	19	TRBJ2-6	TRBD2	.	TGCGCCAGCAGCCACCCCCCCGGGAGGGACCCCACTGGGGCCAACGTCCTGACTTTC	CASSHPPGRDPTGANVLTF
TRBV29-1	14	TRBJ2-5	.	.	TGCAGCGTTGAAAGGGGCCTCGACCAAGAGACCCAGTACTTC	CSVERGLDQETQYF
TRBV4-1	15	TRBJ2-5	TRBD2	once	TGCGCCAGCCAGTTGACTAGCGGGGGGAAAGAGACCCAGTACTTC	CASQLTSGGKETQYF
TRBV11-2	16	TRBJ2-2	TRBD1	.	TGTGCCAGCAGCTTAGGACAGGGGGCATACACCGGGGAGCTGTTTTTT	CASSLGQGAYTGELFF
TRBV5-4	15	TRBJ2-7	.	.	TGTGCCAGCAGCTTGGCCCTCGGGACTGCCTACGAGCAGTACTTC	CASSLALGTAYEQYF
TRBV5-8	15	TRBJ2-5	.	.	TGTGCCAGCAGCTTGGTATTGATCGGGGTCGGGACCCAGTACTTC	CASSLVLIGVGTQYF
TRBV6-5	15	TRBJ2-3	.	.	TGTGCCAGCAGCCTAGCCATATCAGGGGGGATTCCGCAGTATTTT	CASSLAISGGIPQYF
TRBV5-6	15	TRBJ2-7	TRBD1	.	TGTGCCAGCAGCCTTGGTGGGACAGGATCCTACGAGCAGTACTTC	CASSLGGTGSYEQYF
TRBV5-4	13	TRBJ2-7	.	.	TGTGCCAGCAGCTTCGACAATATGTACGAGCAGTACTTC	CASSFDNMYEQYF
TRBV14	16	TRBJ1-6	.	.	TGTGCCAGCAGCCAAGACTTAGAACCTTATAATTCACCCCTCCACTTT	CASSQDLEPYNSPLHF
TRBV7-6	15	TRBJ2-5	.	.	TGTGCCAGCAGCTTAGAGGCCTCGCTTCAAGAGACCCAGTACTTC	CASSLEASLQETQYF
TRBV6-6	14	TRBJ2-5	.	once	TGTGCCAGCTTCAAGCCAGGGAGGCAGGAGACCCAGTACTTC	CASFKPGRQETQYF
TRBV6-5	15	TRBJ1-2	TRBD1	.	TGTGCCAGCAGTTACTCGCCAGGGGGCACCTATGGCTACACCTTC	CASSYSPGGTYGYTF
TRBV6-5	14	TRBJ2-7	.	once	TGTGCCAGCAGGCTGAACGCCCCCTACTACGAGCAGTACTTC	CASRLNAPYYEQYF
TRBV6-6	11	TRBJ2-7	.	.	TGTGCCAGCAGTTACGGGGAGGAGCAGTACTTC	CASSYGEEQYF
TRBV7-8	16	TRBJ2-3	TRBD2	.	TGTGCCAGCAGCTCGCTTCTAGCGGGAGTCACAGATACGCAGTATTTT	CASSSLLAGVTDTQYF
TRBV9	14	TRBJ1-4	TRBD1	.	TGTGCCAGCAGCGTCGGACAGGGGATTGAAAAACTGTTTTTT	CASSVGQGIEKLFF
TRBV19	14	TRBJ2-7	TRBD1	.	TGTGCCAGTTCCTGGGACAGGGAGGCTAGGGAGCAGTACTTC	CASSWDREAREQYF
TRBV2	15	TRBJ1-6	TRBD1	.	TGTGCCAGCAGGCGGCCCACAGGGGGGGATTCACCCCTCCACTTT	CASRRPTGGDSPLHF
TRBV6-5	11	TRBJ1-2	.	.	TGTGCCAGCAGTTCGGGGTCCAGCTACACCTTC	CASSSGSSYTF
TRBV7-8	15	TRBJ2-1	.	.	TGTGCCAGCAGCCCGAGCGCGGGGACAGTGAATGAGCAGTTCTTC	CASSPSAGTVNEQFF
TRBV6-5	14	TRBJ2-7	.	.	TGTGCCAGCAGTTACGATTCGAGCTCCTACGAGCAGTACTTC	CASSYDSSSYEQYF
TRBV30	16	TRBJ1-4	TRBD1	.	TGTGCCTGGAGCTCCATGACAGGGGCGCTGAATGAAAAACTGTTTTTT	CAWSSMTGALNEKLFF
TRBV6-6	14	TRBJ2-7	.	.	TGTGCCAGCAGTTACTCGGAGGGATCCTACGAGCAGTACTTC	CASSYSEGSYEQYF
TRBV11-3	14	TRBJ2-3	.	.	TGTGCCAGCAGCTTAGATGACGGCACAGATACGCAGTATTTT	CASSLDDGTDTQYF
TRBV25-1	17	TRBJ1-2	.	.	TGTGCCAGCAGTGAATATCCTCTGCCCGGGACATCCAATGGCTACACCTTC	CASSEYPLPGTSNGYTF
TRBV30	12	TRBJ2-7	.	.	TGTGCCCACTCGGGGGAGTCCTACGAGCAGTACTTC	CAHSGESYEQYF
TRBV11-2	17	TRBJ2-5	TRBD1	.	TGTGCCAGCAGCTTAGAAAGGGGACAGAGACCTCAAGAGACCCAGTACTTC	CASSLERGQRPQETQYF
TRBV11-2	17	TRBJ2-5	TRBD2	.	TGTGCCAGCAGCGTATCACCGGGACTAGCGTACCAAGAGACCCAGTACTTC	CASSVSPGLAYQETQYF
TRBV19	11	TRBJ1-2	.	few	TGTGCCAGTAGCGAAAGCTATGGCTACACCTTC	CASSESYGYTF
TRBV5-6	15	TRBJ2-1	.	.	TGTGCCAGCAGCTTGGTTCCAGCGGGCTACAATGAGCAGTTCTTC	CASSLVPAGYNEQFF
TRBV4-1	15	TRBJ1-5	TRBD1	.	TGCGCCAGCAGCCGCGGACAGGGGGCCGATCAGCCCCAGCATTTT	CASSRGQGADQPQHF
TRBV6-5	15	TRBJ2-5	.	.	TGTGCCAGCAGTTACGGGACCTCAGAGGGAGAGACCCAGTACTTC	CASSYGTSEGETQYF
TRBV5-1	14	TRBJ2-7	TRBD1	.	TGCGCCAGCAGCTGGGACAGGGGAGCCTACGAGCAGTACTTC	CASSWDRGAYEQYF
TRBV27	14	TRBJ1-6	.	.	TGTGCCAGCACCTCTGGGGGTGGCAATTCACCCCTCCACTTT	CASTSGGGNSPLHF
TRBV6-5	14	TRBJ2-7	.	.	TGTGCCAGCAGTTACTCGGGTTCCTCCTACGAGCAGTACTTC	CASSYSGSSYEQYF
TRBV6-6	9	TRBJ2-7	.	.	TGTGCCAGCGGGGTCGAGCAGTACTTC	CASGVEQYF
TRBV19	12	TRBJ1-1	.	once	TGTGCCAGTAGTATGGTTGCGGGGGAAGCTTTCTTT	CASSMVAGEAFF
TRBV29-1	10	TRBJ1-1	TRBD1	.	TGCAGCGTCGGGGGACAGGAAGCTTTCTTT	CSVGGQEAFF
TRBV29-1	11	TRBJ1-1	.	.	TGCAGCGTCGGGGGGGGGACTGAAGCTTTCTTT	CSVGGGTEAFF